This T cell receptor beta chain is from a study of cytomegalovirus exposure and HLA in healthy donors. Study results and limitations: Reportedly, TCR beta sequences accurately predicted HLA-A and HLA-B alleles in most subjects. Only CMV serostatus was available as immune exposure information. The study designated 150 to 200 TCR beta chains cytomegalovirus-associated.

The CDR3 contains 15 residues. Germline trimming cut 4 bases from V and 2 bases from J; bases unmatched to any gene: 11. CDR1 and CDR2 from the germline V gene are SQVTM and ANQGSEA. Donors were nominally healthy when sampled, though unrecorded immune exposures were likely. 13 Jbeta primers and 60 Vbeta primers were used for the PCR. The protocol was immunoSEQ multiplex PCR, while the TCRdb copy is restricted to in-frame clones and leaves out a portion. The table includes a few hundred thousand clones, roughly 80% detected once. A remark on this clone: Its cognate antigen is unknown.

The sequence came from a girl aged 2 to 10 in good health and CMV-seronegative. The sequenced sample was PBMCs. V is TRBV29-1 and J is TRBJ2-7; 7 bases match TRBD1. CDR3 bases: TGCAGCGTTGGGACAGGACCGATTGGTACCTACGAGCAGTACTTC. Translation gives CSVGTGPIGTYEQYF.